These T cell receptor beta chains were read from a single sample in a study of T cells in Graves' hyperthyroidism and ophthalmopathy. TCRdb independently ran MiXCR on the multiplex PCR reads; one entry per CDR3 protein. Of 650,000 to 800,000 distinct CDR3 sequences listed, over 40% were seen once; the top ten hold 7% to 7.5%. The specimen was peripheral blood or thyroid tissue (not recorded which). These receptor sequences come from an adult man with Graves' disease, either hyperthyroidism or ophthalmopathy (not recorded which). The CDR3 runs from the conserved cysteine through the conserved F or W. The D gene is left open where the match is weak. The size entry is marked missing in some rows and otherwise reads once, few, many or a size class.

clone size	D gene	V gene	J gene	CDR3 protein	CDR3 DNA
once	TRBD1	TRBV19	TRBJ1-2	CASSPRTGGHYGYTF	TGTGCCAGTAGTCCGCGGACAGGGGGCCACTATGGCTACACCTTC
NA	NA	TRBV20-1	TRBJ1-2	CSLATENGYTF	TGCAGCTTAGCGACAGAGAATGGCTACACCTTC
NA	TRBD1	TRBV25-1	TRBJ1-6	CASSGDRVDSPLHF	TGTGCCAGCAGTGGGGACAGGGTAGATTCACCCCTCCACTTT
few	TRBD1	TRBV7-9	TRBJ1-5	CASSLGRTGGNSNQPQHF	TGTGCCAGCAGCTTAGGACGGACAGGGGGCAATAGCAATCAGCCCCAGCATTTT
NA	TRBD1	TRBV29-1	TRBJ1-1	CSVGGQGISEAFF	TGCAGCGTGGGGGGACAGGGTATAAGTGAAGCTTTCTTT
NA	TRBD2	TRBV6-2/TRBV6-3	TRBJ2-7	CASSSRSGRAYEQYF	TGTGCCAGCAGTTCCCGTAGCGGGAGGGCATACGAGCAGTACTTC
NA	NA	TRBV12-3/TRBV12-4	TRBJ1-4	CASSQDRWGGAEKLFF	TGTGCCAGCAGCCAAGATCGATGGGGGGGAGCTGAAAAACTGTTTTTT
NA	TRBD1	TRBV5-1	TRBJ2-7	CASRRTGGESYEQYF	TGCGCCAGCAGGCGGACAGGGGGAGAATCCTACGAGCAGTACTTC
NA	TRBD2	TRBV24-1	TRBJ2-2	CATSEAGVVNTGELFF	TGTGCCACCAGTGAGGCGGGAGTAGTAAACACCGGGGAGCTGTTTTTT
NA	NA	TRBV20-1	TRBJ1-5	CSGRVVQETQHF	TGCAGTGGGAGAGTTGTACAAGAGACCCAGCATTTT
NA	NA	TRBV19	TRBJ1-1	CASSWTQVGTRKTEAFF	TGTGCCAGTAGTTGGACCCAAGTGGGCACTCGTAAGACTGAAGCTTTCTTT
NA	TRBD1	TRBV10-3	TRBJ2-6	CASSAWKGATGANVLTF	TGTGCCAGCAGTGCTTGGAAGGGGGCGACTGGGGCCAACGTCCTGACTTTC
NA	NA	TRBV11-2	TRBJ2-7	CASSLGQGRWINYEQYF	TGTGCCAGCAGCTTAGGTCAGGGTCGTTGGATCAATTACGAGCAGTACTTC
many	NA	TRBV24-1	TRBJ1-3	CATITGTKNTIYF	TGTGCCACCATAACCGGGACAAAGAACACCATATATTTT
many	NA	TRBV20-1	TRBJ2-6	CSARDVEGSGANVLTF	TGCAGTGCTAGGGACGTGGAGGGCTCTGGGGCCAACGTCCTGACTTTC
NA	TRBD1	TRBV9	TRBJ1-5	CASSLGTGARNQPQHF	TGTGCCAGCAGCTTAGGGACAGGGGCCCGCAATCAGCCCCAGCATTTT
NA	NA	TRBV5-1	TRBJ1-5	CASSLDGQGQPQHF	TGCGCCAGCAGCTTGGACGGTCAGGGTCAGCCCCAGCATTTT
NA	NA	TRBV25-1	TRBJ2-3	CASSGTTESTDTQYF	TGTGCCAGCAGTGGGACCACCGAAAGCACAGATACGCAGTATTTT
NA	TRBD1	TRBV25-1	TRBJ1-6	CASSEGTGLNSPLHF	TGTGCCAGCAGTGAAGGGACAGGGCTGAATTCACCCCTCCACTTT
many	NA	TRBV13	TRBJ1-1	CASSTQGFDTEAFF	TGTGCCAGCAGCACGCAGGGATTTGACACTGAAGCTTTCTTT
NA	TRBD1	TRBV7-9	TRBJ1-2	CASSFDRGRGSGYTF	TGTGCCAGCAGCTTCGACAGGGGGAGGGGGAGTGGCTACACCTTC
few	NA	TRBV7-9	TRBJ2-2	CASSLGGGRGSGELFF	TGTGCCAGCAGCTTAGGTGGCGGCAGGGGATCAGGGGAGCTGTTTTTT
NA	NA	TRBV29-1	TRBJ2-2	CSLAGAGELFF	TGCAGCTTGGCCGGAGCCGGGGAGCTGTTTTTT
many	NA	TRBV9	TRBJ1-6	CASSVEGTPNSPLHF	TGTGCCAGCAGCGTAGAAGGGACTCCTAATTCACCCCTCCACTTT
few	NA	TRBV7-2	TRBJ2-7	CASSRGAGGEQYF	TGTGCCAGCAGTCGGGGGGCAGGGGGCGAGCAGTACTTC
NA	NA	TRBV12-3/TRBV12-4	TRBJ2-2	CASSLEDTNTGELFF	TGTGCCAGCAGTTTGGAGGATACGAACACCGGGGAGCTGTTTTTT
NA	TRBD1	TRBV6-6	TRBJ1-4	CASSLAGTGHEKLFF	TGTGCCAGCAGTTTGGCCGGGACAGGGCATGAAAAACTGTTTTTT
few	NA	TRBV12-3/TRBV12-4	TRBJ1-2	CASSLYYYGYTF	TGTGCCAGCAGTTTATACTACTATGGCTACACCTTC
NA	NA	TRBV20-1	TRBJ2-7	CSARDLEGTYEQYF	TGCAGTGCTAGAGATCTGGAGGGAACCTACGAGCAGTACTTC
NA	NA	TRBV15	TRBJ1-1	CATSRGPQNTEAFF	TGTGCCACCAGCAGAGGACCGCAGAACACTGAAGCTTTCTTT
many	NA	TRBV29-1	TRBJ1-1	CSVAPGTVNTEAFF	TGCAGCGTTGCCCCCGGGACGGTGAACACTGAAGCTTTCTTT
NA	TRBD1	TRBV20-1	TRBJ1-1	CSPQGGQGGTEAFF	TGCAGTCCCCAAGGGGGACAGGGGGGCACTGAAGCTTTCTTT
NA	NA	TRBV10-2	TRBJ1-2	CASLSQVTYGYTF	TGCGCCAGCTTGTCGCAGGTGACCTATGGCTACACCTTC
NA	NA	TRBV10-3	TRBJ1-1	CASSDGFGYTEAFF	TGTGCCAGCAGTGACGGCTTCGGATACACTGAAGCTTTCTTT
few	TRBD1	TRBV11-2	TRBJ2-7	CASSSFRGRTSSYEQYF	TGTGCCAGCAGCTCATTCAGGGGGCGAACGAGCTCCTACGAGCAGTACTTC
NA	NA	TRBV7-6	TRBJ2-7	CAGQSYEQYF	TGTGCCGGACAGTCCTACGAGCAGTACTTC
NA	TRBD1	TRBV7-2	TRBJ2-7	CASRQTGTDEQYF	TGTGCCAGCAGGCAAACCGGGACAGACGAGCAGTACTTC
many	NA	TRBV12-3/TRBV12-4	TRBJ1-1	CASNQAGMITEAFF	TGTGCCAGCAACCAGGCAGGGATGATCACTGAAGCTTTCTTT
NA	NA	TRBV12-3/TRBV12-4	TRBJ2-5	CASRGTVNQYF	TGTGCCAGCAGAGGGACGGTGAATCAGTACTTC
NA	NA	TRBV19	TRBJ2-7	CASKGGSYEQYF	TGTGCCAGTAAAGGGGGCTCCTACGAGCAGTACTTC
many	NA	TRBV9	TRBJ2-5	CASSLTAFQETQYF	TGTGCCAGCAGCCTAACGGCCTTTCAAGAGACCCAGTACTTC
many	NA	TRBV6-5	TRBJ1-1	CASSYSISGDAEAFF	TGTGCCAGCAGTTACTCGATATCCGGGGACGCTGAAGCTTTCTTT
many	NA	TRBV7-6	TRBJ1-2	CASSNTGHYGYTF	TGTGCCAGCAGCAACACAGGGCACTATGGCTACACCTTC
NA	NA	TRBV25-1	TRBJ1-6	CARSESSYNSPLHF	TGTGCCAGGAGTGAAAGCTCCTATAATTCACCCCTCCACTTT
NA	TRBD2	TRBV10-2	TRBJ2-2	CAAPSGGTGELFF	TGCGCCGCTCCTAGCGGGGGCACCGGGGAGCTGTTTTTT